A single sample gave rise to the 18 T cell receptor beta chains below, sequenced in a study of T-cell reconstitution after alpha-beta-depleted transplantation in children (dated by TCRdb to the mid-2010s). The library was produced with PCR. Instrument on record: Illumina HiSeq 2500. TCR library preparation used molecular barcoding, with unique molecular identifiers applied to normalize quantification of the TCRbeta repertoire. Using fastp at Q25 and MiXCR, TCRdb reprocessed the public reads and kept productive beta chains. Every entry covers one CDR3 protein and lists the most common genes and DNA from its rows. The sample includes around 490,000 distinct CDR3 sequences, with roughly 11% observed a single time. 11% to 15% of the sample is held by the ten biggest clonotypes. The intended sense of this specimen's treatment or condition label: allogeneic hematopoietic cell transplantation with graft depleted of TCRalphabeta T cells and CD19 B cells.

Source: PBMCs, mostly from graft donor cells, taken 180 days after TCRalphabeta/CD19-depleted stem cell transplant. The source of these receptors is a female patient younger than 10 who had a stem cell transplant for aplastic anemia, so the T cells may come from the graft donor.

The chain joins TRBV15 to TRBJ2-4, with D perhaps TRBD1 or TRBD2 (5 bases each). With 2 bases removed from V and 1 base from J, the gap between germline ends came to 24 bases. The CDR3 consists of 20 residues. The germline gives CDR1 LNHNV, CDR2 YYDKDF (reference sequence). The DNA of the CDR3 is TGTGCCACCAGCAGAATCTTGAGGGGAAGGATCGGGCCGGCCAAAAACATTCAGTACTTC. It specifies CATSRILRGRIGPAKNIQYF.

The chain has TRBV29-1 and TRBJ2-2; 12 bases match TRBD2. The CDR3 totals 16 residues. Looked up from germline, CDR1 is SQVTM and CDR2 is ANQGSEA. Losses at the gene ends were 7 bases for V and 2 bases for J; bases not matched to a gene: 8. CDR3 in DNA: TGCAGCGCGCGGACTAGCGGGATGGGAAACACCGGGGAGCTGTTTTTT. It specifies CSARTSGMGNTGELFF.

This chain connects TRBV28 to TRBJ1-2; 7 bases match TRBD1. The V gene's germline CDR1 is MDHEN and CDR2 SYDVKM. With V trimmed by 4 bases and J by 7 bases, 12 bases remained unmatched. The CDR3 totals 15 residues. CDR3 DNA sequence: TGTGCCAGCAGTTCTCGACAGGGCCGGAGGCTTGGCTACACCTTC. This encodes CASSSRQGRRLGYTF.

This clonotype was recorded a few times. V and J are TRBV27 and TRBJ2-7, with D tentatively TRBD2 (6 bases). Germline V lookup: CDR1 MNHEY, CDR2 SMNVEV (reference sequence). The CDR3 runs to 13 residues. The V gene lost 8 bases and the J gene lost 6 bases, with 17 bases spanning the gap. DNA of the CDR3: TGTGCCAGCGGACCCCTGACGGGGGTCGAGCAGTACGTC. This translates into CASGPLTGVEQYV.

This clonotype has ten or more counts. The gene calls are TRBV6-1 and TRBJ2-3; 8 bases are a match to TRBD2. Germline lookup yields CDR1 MNHNS and CDR2 SASEGT. After removal of 6 bases from V and 6 bases from J, the junction contained 11 bases not matched to a gene. The CDR3 contains 15 residues. The chain's CDR3 is CASSRAPSGSDTQYF. CDR3 nucleotides: TGTGCCAGCAGCCGCGCGCCCAGCGGGAGTGATACGCAGTATTTT.

V and J are TRBV29-1 and TRBJ1-1; TRBD1 matches 8 bases. Germline-derived CDR1 and CDR2 are SQVTM and ANQGSEA. V shed 5 bases and J 11 bases; nucleotides not matched to a gene: 7. The CDR3 has 11 residues. CDR3 DNA sequence: TGCAGCGTTCCCGGACAGGGCCGGGCTTTCTTT. Its translation is CSVPGQGRAFF.

The J gene is TRBJ1-5, the V gene TRBV6-2 or TRBV6-3, with TRBD1 matching over 7 bases. CDR3 length: 18 amino acids. Unmatched junction bases numbered 11, after V lost 2 bases and J lost 1 base. CDR1 MNHEY and CDR2 SVGEGT come from the germline V gene. The CDR3 reads CASSYPTGRRGSNQPQHF. CDR3 in DNA: TGTGCCAGCAGTTACCCGACAGGGAGACGGGGCAGCAATCAGCCCCAGCATTTT.

This clonotype turned up a few times. This CDR3 reads CASSYSASGRWEQFF. CDR3 coding DNA: TGTGCCAGCAGTTACTCGGCTAGCGGTCGATGGGAGCAGTTCTTC. The rearrangement joins TRBV6-5 to TRBJ2-1; 7 nucleotides match TRBD2. The V and J ends lost 0 bases and 10 bases, in that order; junction bases with no gene match: 9. Germline values: CDR1 MNHEY, CDR2 SVGAGI. The CDR3 runs 15 residues.

The chain couples TRBV7-1 to TRBJ2-3; TRBD2 is a possible D gene (7 bases). TRBV7-1 belongs to the ORF category, with a function that is uncertain. The V gene lost 5 bases and the J gene lost 0 bases, with 30 bases spanning the gap. CDR3 length: 21 amino acids. For the CDR3, the DNA is TGTGCCAGCAGCCGTCAGAGGGGGGGGCGTTCATTTCTGCTTAGCACAGATACGCAGTATTTT. This codes for CASSRQRGGRSFLLSTDTQYF.

In this sample, this clonotype turned up a few times. The chain recombines TRBV18 with TRBJ1-1; D may be TRBD1 (6 bases). This CDR3 is built from 14 residues. The germline V and J ends were trimmed by 1 base and 4 bases, with 10 bases remaining between them. The germline CDR1 and CDR2 sequences are KGHSH and LQKENI. For the CDR3, the DNA is TGTGCCAGCTCACCACAGGGGGGAGGCACTGAAGCTTTCTTT. It translates to CASSPQGGGTEAFF.

In its sample, this clonotype was seen many times. This chain joins TRBV5-1 and TRBJ2-1; perhaps D is TRBD1 or TRBD2 (5 bases each). The CDR3 length is 17 residues. Germline V gene lookup returns CDR1 SGHRS and CDR2 YFSETQ. Trimming shortened V by 0 bases and J by 2 bases, and 15 bases separated the two germline ends. CDR3: CASSLVAGATPYNEQFF. In DNA, the CDR3 is TGCGCCAGCAGCTTGGTTGCCGGGGCTACCCCCTACAATGAGCAGTTCTTC.

The gene calls are TRBV9 and TRBJ2-3; 8 bases are shared with TRBD2. CDR3 size: 15 residues. Losses at the gene ends were 0 bases for V and 6 bases for J; bases not matched to a gene: 6. Germline V gene sequence: CDR1 SGDLS, CDR2 YYNGEE. CDR3 residues: CASSVGAGVLDTQYF. The CDR3 DNA reads TGTGCCAGCAGCGTAGGAGCGGGAGTATTGGATACGCAGTATTTT.

The V call is TRBV12-3 or TRBV12-4, the J call TRBJ1-6; D not resolved. The ends were cut back, 2 bases at V and 14 bases at J, with 10 bases in the middle. The CDR3 length is 12 residues. The CDR3 protein is CASSLSGWALHF. CDR3 nucleotides: TGTGCCAGCAGTTTAAGTGGTTGGGCCCTCCACTTT.

In this sample, this clonotype turned up once. This chain joins TRBV3-1 and TRBJ2-1; D is undetermined. V gave up 1 base and J gave up 0 bases, with 10 bases separating them. Germline V CDR1 and CDR2: LGHDT, YNNKEL (reference sequence). CDR3 length: 16 amino acids. For the CDR3, the DNA is TGTGCCAGCAGCCAAGGTCAGACCTACTCCTACAATGAGCAGTTCTTC. Translating gives CASSQGQTYSYNEQFF.

The rearrangement links TRBV28 to TRBJ2-2, with 7 bases aligning to TRBD1. The J segment lost 5 bases and the V segment lost 5 bases, leaving 8 bases of the junction unmatched. Germline loops: CDR1 MDHEN, CDR2 SYDVKM. This CDR3 has 15 residues. CDR3 protein: CASSDQGVGTGELFF. The CDR3 DNA is TGTGCCAGCAGTGACCAGGGGGTCGGTACCGGGGAGCTGTTTTTT.

V gene TRBV5-1 combines with J gene TRBJ2-4, with 8 bases lining up with TRBD1. Germline CDR1 reads SGHRS; CDR2 reads YFSETQ. CDR3 size: 15 residues. Trimming took 3 bases from V and 0 from J; bases not matched to a gene: 2. The CDR3 here is CASSYRGIAKNIQYF. DNA of the CDR3: TGCGCCAGCAGCTACAGGGGGATAGCCAAAAACATTCAGTACTTC.

The rearrangement uses TRBV10-3 and TRBJ1-2; no clear D. The CDR3 is 14 residues long. The V and J ends lost 1 base and 8 bases respectively, with 14 bases between them. Germline V gives CDR1 ENHRY, CDR2 SYGVKD. CDR3 sequence: CAISELMEVSGYTF. The CDR3 DNA reads as TGTGCCATCAGTGAGTTAATGGAGGTGTCCGGCTACACCTTC.

The chain carries TRBV7-9 and TRBJ1-1, with D hard to call. CDR3 length: 13 amino acids. V was cut by 6 bases and J by 5 bases, with 13 bases left in between. The germline CDR1 and CDR2 sequences are SEHNR and FQNEAQ (reference sequence). The CDR3 spells CASRSVAGTEAFF. The CDR3 DNA follows: TGTGCCAGCAGGTCGGTGGCGGGGACTGAAGCTTTCTTT.